This entry lists 28 T cell receptor beta chains sequenced from one sample in a study of blood T cell repertoires in COVID-19. Profiled with immunoSEQ multiplex PCR; TCRdb holds only in-frame clones, not every one. Of some 130,000 clones listed, roughly two thirds are singletons. The sample was peripheral blood. The receptors derive from a woman in her seventies with acute or convalescent COVID-19.

This clone was observed once. The chain employs TRBV6-2 or TRBV6-3 and TRBJ2-7; TRBD1 matches 10 bases. The CDR3 is 15 residues long. The germline gives CDR1 MNHEY, CDR2 SVGEGT. V gave up 6 bases and J gave up 3 bases; unmatched junction bases: 8. The CDR3 reads CASSLRDRGFYEQYF. In DNA form, the CDR3 reads TGTGCCAGCAGCCTCAGGGACAGGGGATTCTACGAGCAGTACTTC.

The rearrangement uses TRBV10-3 and TRBJ1-5; D gene uncertain. Trimming took 1 base from V and 0 from J, leaving 10 bases between them. The CDR3 is 16 residues long. CDR1 and CDR2 (germline): ENHRY, SYGVKD. CDR3 loop: CAISELAAYSNQPQHF. In nucleotides, the CDR3 is TGTGCCATCAGTGAGTTGGCGGCCTATAGCAATCAGCCCCAGCATTTT.

The chain couples TRBV12-3 or TRBV12-4 to TRBJ1-5; D unresolved. The CDR3 loop spans 13 amino acids. The V end lost 6 bases, the J end lost 7 bases, and 13 bases lay between the germline ends. This chain's CDR3 is CASSPGRGQPQHF. CDR3 sequence (DNA): TGTGCCAGCAGCCCCGGGAGAGGACAGCCCCAGCATTTT.

The genes are TRBV7-8 and TRBJ2-3; 10 nucleotides align to TRBD2. The CDR3 loop spans 16 amino acids. CDR1 and CDR2 (germline): SGHVS, FQNEAQ. The V segment lost 3 bases and the J segment 1 base; nucleotides outside the gene matches: 4. CDR3 region: CASSFSGGAGTDTQYF. In DNA, the CDR3 is TGTGCCAGCAGCTTCAGCGGGGGGGCCGGCACAGATACGCAGTATTTT.

This chain links TRBV5-1 with TRBJ2-3, with a weak D call TRBD2 (5 bases). The CDR3 runs to 14 residues. V lost 5 bases, J lost 4 bases, and 14 bases lay in between. Per germline, CDR1 SGHRS and CDR2 YFSETQ. CDR3 loop: CASRSSGTSDTQYF. The CDR3 region has the DNA TGCGCCAGCAGATCTTCGGGAACCTCAGATACGCAGTATTTT.

This chain connects TRBV29-1 to TRBJ1-1, with D unclear. The germline V gene encodes CDR1 SQVTM and CDR2 ANQGSEA. There are 12 residues in the CDR3. The V and J ends lost 3 bases and 1 base respectively, with 6 bases between them. This CDR3 is CSVDRQNTEAFF. The CDR3 DNA is TGCAGCGTTGACAGGCAGAACACTGAAGCTTTCTTT.

J is TRBJ2-1 and V is TRBV5-1, with TRBD2 identical over 12 bases. V dropped 1 base and J dropped 7; count of bases not matched to a gene: 6. Germline-derived CDR1 and CDR2 are SGHRS and YFSETQ. This CDR3 spans 16 amino acids. The DNA for the CDR3 is TGCGCCAGCAGCTTGTACAGACTAGCGGGAGAAAATGAGCAGTTCTTC. Protein: CASSLYRLAGENEQFF.

The J gene is TRBJ2-1, the V gene TRBV9; D perhaps matches TRBD2 (5 bases). Per germline, CDR1 SGDLS and CDR2 YYNGEE. Trimming cost V 4 bases and J 3 bases, with 17 bases left between them. CDR3 size: 16 residues. The DNA of the CDR3 is TGTGCCAGCAGCCCTGAGGGAGCGAGCGTCTACAATGAGCAGTTCTTC. Amino acids: CASSPEGASVYNEQFF. The whole variable domain, filled in from reference TRBV9 and TRBJ2-1, reads DSGVTQTPKHLITATGQRVTLRCSPRSGDLSVYWYQQSLDQGLQFLIQYYNGEERAKGNILERFSAQQFPDLHSELNLSSLELGDSALYFCASSPEGASVYNEQFFGPGTRLTVL.

This chain joins TRBV19 and TRBJ2-1, with TRBD2 matching over 8 bases. The CDR3 totals 16 residues. V was clipped by 5 bases and J by 3 bases; unmatched bases: 9. The germline V gene has CDR1 LNHDA and CDR2 SQIVND (reference sequence). The DNA for the CDR3 is TGTGCCAGTAGTCCCCGGGAGGGGCAAATCTACAATGAGCAGTTCTTC. Amino acid sequence: CASSPREGQIYNEQFF.

The chain is built from TRBV19 and TRBJ2-1, with 10 bases that match TRBD2. Germline CDR1 reads LNHDA; CDR2 reads SQIVND (reference sequence). The CDR3 spans 16 residues. V gave up 3 bases and J gave up 8 bases; unmatched junction bases: 10. The CDR3 loop reads CASSIYLGLASDEQFF. The CDR3 nucleotides read TGTGCCAGTAGTATTTATTTGGGACTAGCGAGTGATGAGCAGTTCTTC.

V gene TRBV7-8 combines with J gene TRBJ2-3, with 7 nucleotides matching TRBD2. The CDR3 runs to 15 residues. Germline CDR1 SGHVS, CDR2 FQNEAQ. Trimming cost V 1 base and J 4 bases; bases outside gene matches: 5. CDR3 sequence (DNA): TGTGCCAGCAGCTTAGGGTACAGCGGGGCAGATACGCAGTATTTT. This codes for CASSLGYSGADTQYF. Full variable domain (rest looked up from reference TRBV7-8 and TRBJ2-3): GAGVSQSPRYKVAKRGQDVALRCDPISGHVSLFWYQQALGQGPEFLTYFQNEAQLDKSGLPSDRFFAERPEGSVSTLKIQRTQQEDSAVYLCASSLGYSGADTQYFGPGTRLTVL.

The genes are TRBV6-6 and TRBJ1-3; D gene ambiguous. This CDR3 is 16 amino acids long. The germline V gene has CDR1 MNHNY and CDR2 SVGAGI (reference sequence). Trimming took off 2 bases at V and 0 bases at J, with 11 bases between the two ends. The CDR3 DNA is TGTGCCAGCAGTTACGGAGGACTTAGCTCTGGAAACACCATATATTTT. Its protein is CASSYGGLSSGNTIYF.

This chain uses TRBV6-5 with TRBJ2-2; 7 positions match TRBD1. CDR1 and CDR2 from the germline V gene are MNHEY and SVGAGI. The CDR3 has 13 residues. With V trimmed by 7 bases and J by 7 bases, 6 bases remained unmatched. The CDR3: CASNRGADGELFF. CDR3 in DNA: TGTGCCAGCAACAGGGGCGCCGACGGGGAGCTGTTTTTT.

J is TRBJ1-2 and V is TRBV5-4, with D uncertain. Between the trimmed V and J ends, which lost 0 bases and 6 bases, there was a span of 12 bases. The germline V gene has CDR1 SGHNT and CDR2 YYREEE (reference sequence). The CDR3 loop spans 14 amino acids. This chain's CDR3 is CASSLVGSLDGYTF. In nucleotides, the CDR3 is TGTGCCAGCAGCTTGGTGGGCAGCTTGGATGGCTACACCTTC.

The chain has TRBV4-3 and TRBJ1-6; no reliable D call. The CDR3 is made up of 13 amino acids. Looked up from germline, CDR1 is LGHNA and CDR2 is YSLEER. The V end lost 5 bases, the J end lost 3 bases, and 5 bases lay between the germline ends. The DNA of the CDR3 is TGCGCCAGCAGCGAACTCTATAATTCACCCCTCCACTTT. As protein: CASSELYNSPLHF.

V is TRBV19 and J is TRBJ1-4, with D perhaps matching TRBD1 (5 bases). The germline gives CDR1 LNHDA, CDR2 SQIVND (reference sequence). The CDR3 sequence is 14 residues long. The V and J ends lost 7 bases and 4 bases respectively, with 13 bases between them. CDR3 protein: CASTLGGVNEKLFF. DNA of the CDR3: TGTGCCAGTACTTTAGGAGGGGTTAATGAAAAACTGTTTTTT. Looking up the rest from reference TRBV19 and TRBJ1-4 gives the full variable domain: DGGITQSPKYLFRKEGQNVTLSCEQNLNHDAMYWYRQDPGQGLRLIYYSQIVNDFQKGDIAEGYSVSREKKESFPLTVTSAQKNPTAFYLCASTLGGVNEKLFFGSGTQLSVL.

This clone was seen a few times. This chain connects TRBV18 to TRBJ2-7; possible D gene TRBD2, 6 bases. Looked up from germline, CDR1 is KGHSH and CDR2 is LQKENI. V gave up 4 bases and J gave up 4 bases, with 11 bases separating them. The length of the CDR3 is 13 residues. The chain's CDR3 is CASSLGAGYEQYF. The CDR3 coding sequence is TGTGCCAGCTCACTAGGGGCGGGGTACGAGCAGTACTTC. Full variable domain (outside the CDR3, taken from reference TRBV18 and TRBJ2-7): NAGVMQNPRHLVRRRGQEARLRCSPMKGHSHVYWYRQLPEEGLKFMVYLQKENIIDESGMPKERFSAEFPKEGPSILRIQQVVRGDSAAYFCASSLGAGYEQYFGPGTRLTVT.

The V and J genes are TRBV28 and TRBJ1-5, with TRBD1 identical over 7 bases. V was clipped by 6 bases and J by 5 bases; unmatched bases: 10. This CDR3 comprises 15 residues. CDR1 and CDR2 (germline): MDHEN, SYDVKM. CDR3 bases: TGTGCCAGCAGCCCGATTTCCGGGACAGATCAGCCCCAGCATTTT. Translation: CASSPISGTDQPQHF.

J is TRBJ2-5 and V is TRBV29-1; D is unclear. CDR1 SQVTM and CDR2 ANQGSEA come from the germline V gene. V lost 6 bases, J lost 5 bases, and 7 bases lay in between. This CDR3 region has 10 residues. The CDR3, as DNA: TGCAGCGTCGAGGAGGAGACCCAGTACTTC. Translated: CSVEEETQYF.

The V gene is TRBV11-2, the J gene TRBJ2-4, with no clear D. V lost 4 bases and J lost 3, with 13 bases in between. Germline V lookup: CDR1 SGHAT, CDR2 FQNNGV. The CDR3 is made up of 15 amino acids. CDR3: CASSSPRGNKNIQYF. In DNA form, the CDR3 reads TGTGCCAGCAGCTCCCCGCGCGGAAACAAAAACATTCAGTACTTC.

V and J are TRBV2 and TRBJ1-2; TRBD1 matches 8 bases. Trimming cost V 8 bases and J 6 bases; bases outside gene matches: 8. The CDR3 covers 13 residues. Per germline, CDR1 SNHLY and CDR2 FYNNEI. CDR3 in DNA: TGTGCCAGCGCGGACAGGGACTTAAATGGCTACACCTTC. Its translation: CASADRDLNGYTF.

J is TRBJ2-4 and V is TRBV28, with D possibly matching TRBD1 (6 bases). This CDR3 comprises 13 residues. V lost 5 bases and J 3 bases, leaving 8 bases between the germline ends. Germline V gene lookup returns CDR1 MDHEN and CDR2 SYDVKM. This CDR3 is CASSPGHKNIQYF. Here the CDR3 DNA reads TGTGCCAGCAGTCCGGGACACAAAAACATTCAGTACTTC.

The chain joins TRBV6-6 to TRBJ1-2; TRBD1 matches at 7 bases. V shed 7 bases, J shed 2 bases, and the junction held 10 bases outside the gene matches. CDR1 and CDR2 (germline): MNHNY, SVGAGI (reference sequence). This CDR3 comprises 15 residues. DNA for the CDR3: TGTGCCAGCACCTTTCTACCACAGGGGAACTATGGCTACACCTTC. This translates into CASTFLPQGNYGYTF.

The chain has TRBV27 and TRBJ2-7, with 8 bases identical to TRBD2. The CDR3 has 14 residues. CDR1 and CDR2 (germline): MNHEY, SMNVEV (reference sequence). Trimming cost V 3 bases and J 3 bases; bases outside gene matches: 4. In DNA, the CDR3 is TGTGCCAGCAGTTTGGCTACTAGCGGCTACGAGCAGTACTTC. It codes for CASSLATSGYEQYF.

This sequence joins TRBV3-1 (or the pseudogene TRBV3-2) and TRBJ2-7, with 9 bases lining up with TRBD1. The trim removed 6 bases at V and 2 bases at J, leaving 5 bases unmatched. CDR1 LGHDT and CDR2 YNNKEL come from the germline V gene (reference sequence). The CDR3 is 14 residues long. CDR3 nucleotide sequence: TGTGCCAGCAGGGGGACAGGGAAAACCTACGAGCAGTACTTC. Residues: CASRGTGKTYEQYF.

This clone was picked up one time. The V gene is TRBV14, the J gene TRBJ2-3; 9 bases agree with TRBD1. The trim removed 2 bases at V and 7 bases at J, leaving 10 bases unmatched. The CDR3 has 16 residues. CDR1 and CDR2 (germline): SGHDN, FVKESK. The chain's CDR3 is CASSQLGQGPRNTQYF. CDR3 sequence (DNA): TGTGCCAGCAGCCAACTGGGACAGGGACCCAGGAATACGCAGTATTTT.

The chain is built from TRBV7-3 and TRBJ2-3; D uncertain. The CDR3 covers 18 residues. The germline gives CDR1 SGHTA, CDR2 FQGTGA. V lost 4 bases and J 0 bases, leaving 20 bases between the germline ends. Here the CDR3 DNA reads TGTGCCAGCAGCTCGTCAGTGTTTTGGCTGACTAGCACAGATACGCAGTATTTT. It yields the protein CASSSSVFWLTSTDTQYF.

This chain uses TRBV7-8 with TRBJ1-1; no definite D call. CDR1 is SGHVS and CDR2 is FQNEAQ in the germline V gene. The CDR3 length is 14 residues. V was clipped by 5 bases and J by 1 base, with 11 bases between them. The CDR3 is CASSPHESNTEAFF. For the CDR3, the DNA is TGTGCCAGCAGCCCACACGAATCGAACACTGAAGCTTTCTTT.